The 8 T cell receptor beta chains listed next were all sequenced from one sample in a study of human T cells and chemical hapten exposure. TCRdb re-called the RACE reads through MiXCR, storing one row per CDR3 protein. The sample shows 65,000 to 100,000 distinct CDR3 sequences, approximately 6.6% of them seen only once. The time point: patch test 2, 6 weeks after DPC sensitization. Treatment given: therapeutic diphenylcyclopropenone sensitization with weekly scalp DPC. Sequencing was performed on whole blood, taken in connection with sensitization to the hapten diphenylcyclopropenone (DPC). All receptors come from a woman in her 30s with alopecia areata. Some clones in this sample may be carry-over from other donors' samples.

The table lists this clonotype with many counts. V usage is TRBV12-3 or TRBV12-4 and J usage is TRBJ1-4; D remains unclear. The CDR3 has 14 amino acids. The ends were cut back, 5 bases at V and 6 bases at J, with 13 bases in the middle. The CDR3 reads CASSPLPGYEKLFF. CDR3 sequence (DNA): TGTGCCAGCAGTCCGCTGCCGGGGTATGAAAAACTGTTTTTT.

Only a few counts were recorded for this clonotype. This rearrangement joins TRBV7-9 to TRBJ1-3; D uncertain. CDR1 is SEHNR and CDR2 is FQNEAQ in the germline V gene (reference sequence). The CDR3 runs 17 residues. V was shortened by 1 base and J by 0 bases, with 13 bases between the two germline ends. CDR3: CASSLGSRSLSGNTIYF. The CDR3 DNA sequence: TGTGCCAGCAGCTTAGGTTCCAGGTCCCTCTCTGGAAACACCATATATTTT. Together with reference TRBV7-9 and TRBJ1-3, the CDR3 gives the full variable domain: DTGVSQNPRHKITKRGQNVTFRCDPISEHNRLYWYRQTLGQGPEFLTYFQNEAQLEKSRLLSDRFSAERPKGSFSTLEIQRTEQGDSAMYLCASSLGSRSLSGNTIYFGEGSWLTVV.

This clonotype was recorded many times. The V call is TRBV12-3 or TRBV12-4, the J call TRBJ2-7; 8 nucleotides line up with TRBD1. V lost 6 bases, J lost 3 bases, and 13 bases stayed unmatched. This CDR3 contains 16 residues. The DNA for the CDR3 is TGTGCCAGCAGCCCTAGACAGGGGCTTATCAGCTACGAGCAGTACTTC. Residues: CASSPRQGLISYEQYF.

This clonotype was counted many times. J is TRBJ2-1 and V is TRBV29-1; D may correspond to TRBD1 or TRBD2 (6 bases each). V shed 3 bases and J shed 9 bases, with 18 bases lying between them. The CDR3 contains 14 residues. Germline loops: CDR1 SQVTM, CDR2 ANQGSEA. CDR3 amino acids: CSVEGGNRVTEQFF. For the CDR3, the DNA is TGCAGCGTTGAGGGGGGCAATCGAGTGACTGAGCAGTTCTTC.

This clonotype has only a few counts. The V call is TRBV9, the J call TRBJ1-2; no firm D call. The germline V gene has CDR1 SGDLS and CDR2 YYNGEE. The CDR3 runs to 12 residues. The V and J ends lost 2 bases and 6 bases respectively, with 8 bases between them. CDR3 sequence reads: CASSVGQHGYTF. CDR3 DNA: TGTGCCAGCAGCGTTGGGCAGCATGGCTACACCTTC.

This clonotype was seen only a few times. The chain carries TRBV29-1 and TRBJ1-1; TRBD1 matches at 7 bases. This CDR3 region has 14 residues. Germline V CDR1 and CDR2: SQVTM, ANQGSEA. The J segment lost 9 bases and the V segment lost 4 bases, leaving 14 bases of the junction unmatched. For the CDR3, the DNA is TGCAGCGTTGCCCGGGGCCAGGGGGGGCCCAAAGCTTTCTTT. Translation: CSVARGQGGPKAFF.

This clonotype was observed many times. This chain uses TRBV6-6 with TRBJ2-3, with D possibly being TRBD2 (5 bases). V lost 7 bases, J lost 6 bases, and 17 bases lay in between. This CDR3 spans 14 amino acids. Germline CDR1 and CDR2: MNHNY and SVGAGI (reference sequence). CDR3 in amino acids: CASTRDLMADTQYF. CDR3 DNA sequence: TGTGCCAGCACCCGGGATCTGATGGCGGATACGCAGTATTTT.

Concerning this clonotype: This clone may be a read error of a much larger clone one base away. The chain carries TRBV29-1 and TRBJ1-2, with D maybe TRBD1 (6 bases). Germline-derived CDR1 and CDR2 are SQVTM and ANQGSEA. The CDR3 has 11 amino acids. The CDR3 is CSAEQGYGYNF. The CDR3 nucleotides are TGCAGCGCTGAACAGGGCTATGGCTACAACTTC.